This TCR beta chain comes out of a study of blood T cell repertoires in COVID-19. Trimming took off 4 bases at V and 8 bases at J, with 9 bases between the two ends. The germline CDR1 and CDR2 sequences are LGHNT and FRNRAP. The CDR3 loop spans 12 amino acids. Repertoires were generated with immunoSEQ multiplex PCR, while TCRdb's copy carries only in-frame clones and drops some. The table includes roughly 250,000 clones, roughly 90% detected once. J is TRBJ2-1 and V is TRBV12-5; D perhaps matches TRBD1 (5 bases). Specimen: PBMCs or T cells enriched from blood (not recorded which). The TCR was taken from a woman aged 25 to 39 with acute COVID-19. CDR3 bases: TGTGCTAGTGGTTCCGACAGTTATGAGCAGTTCTTC. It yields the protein CASGSDSYEQFF.